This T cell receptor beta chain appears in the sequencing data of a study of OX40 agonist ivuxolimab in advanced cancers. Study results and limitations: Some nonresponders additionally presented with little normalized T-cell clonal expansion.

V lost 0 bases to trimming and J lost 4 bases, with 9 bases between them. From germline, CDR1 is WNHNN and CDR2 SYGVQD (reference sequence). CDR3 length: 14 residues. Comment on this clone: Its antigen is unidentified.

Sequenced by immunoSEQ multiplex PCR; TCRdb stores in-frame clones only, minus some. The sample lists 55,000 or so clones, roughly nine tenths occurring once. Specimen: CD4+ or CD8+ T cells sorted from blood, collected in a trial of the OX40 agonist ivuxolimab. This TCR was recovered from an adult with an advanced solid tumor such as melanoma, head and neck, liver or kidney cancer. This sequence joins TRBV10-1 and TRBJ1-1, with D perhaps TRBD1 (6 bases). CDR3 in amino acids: CASSESRGSTEAFF. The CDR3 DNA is TGCGCCAGCAGTGAGTCGAGGGGGTCCACTGAAGCTTTCTTT.